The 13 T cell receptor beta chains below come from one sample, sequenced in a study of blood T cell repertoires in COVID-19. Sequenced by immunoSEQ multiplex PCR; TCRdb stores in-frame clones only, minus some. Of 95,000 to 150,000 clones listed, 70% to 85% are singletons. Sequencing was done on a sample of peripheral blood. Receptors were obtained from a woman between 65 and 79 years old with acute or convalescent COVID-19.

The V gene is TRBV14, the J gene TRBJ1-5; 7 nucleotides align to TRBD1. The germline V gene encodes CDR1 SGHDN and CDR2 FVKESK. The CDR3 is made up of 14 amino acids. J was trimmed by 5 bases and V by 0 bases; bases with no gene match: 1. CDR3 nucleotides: TGTGCCAGCAGCCAAGATAGGGGGCATCAGCCCCAGCATTTT. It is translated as CASSQDRGHQPQHF.

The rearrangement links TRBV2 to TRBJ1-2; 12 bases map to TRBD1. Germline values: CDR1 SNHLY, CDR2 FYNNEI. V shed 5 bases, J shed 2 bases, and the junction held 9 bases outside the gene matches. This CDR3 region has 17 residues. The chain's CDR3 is CASSIRDRGLSNYGYTF. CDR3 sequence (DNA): TGTGCCAGCAGTATCCGGGACAGGGGGCTATCGAACTATGGCTACACCTTC. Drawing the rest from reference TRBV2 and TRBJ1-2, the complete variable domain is EPEVTQTPSHQVTQMGQEVILRCVPISNHLYFYWYRQILGQKVEFLVSFYNNEISEKSEIFDDQFSVERPDGSNFTLKIRSTKLEDSAMYFCASSIRDRGLSNYGYTFGSGTRLTVV.

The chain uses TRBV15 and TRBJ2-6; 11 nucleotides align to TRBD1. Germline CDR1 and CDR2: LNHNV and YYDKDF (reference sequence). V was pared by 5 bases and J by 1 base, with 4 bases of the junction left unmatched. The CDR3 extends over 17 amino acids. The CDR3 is CATSGGQGASGANVLTF. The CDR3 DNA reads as TGTGCCACCAGCGGAGGACAGGGGGCGTCTGGGGCCAACGTCCTGACTTTC. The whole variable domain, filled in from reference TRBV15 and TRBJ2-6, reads DAMVIQNPRYQVTQFGKPVTLSCSQTLNHNVMYWYQQKSSQAPKLLFHYYDKDFNNEADTPDNFQSRRPNTSFCFLDIRSPGLGDTAMYLCATSGGQGASGANVLTFGAGSRLTVL.

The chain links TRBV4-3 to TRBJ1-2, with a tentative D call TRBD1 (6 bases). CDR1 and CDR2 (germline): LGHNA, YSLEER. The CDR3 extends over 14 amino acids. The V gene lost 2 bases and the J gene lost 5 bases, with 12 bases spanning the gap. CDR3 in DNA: TGCGCCAGCAGCCAAAATCCCAGGGGTTATGGCTACACCTTC. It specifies CASSQNPRGYGYTF.

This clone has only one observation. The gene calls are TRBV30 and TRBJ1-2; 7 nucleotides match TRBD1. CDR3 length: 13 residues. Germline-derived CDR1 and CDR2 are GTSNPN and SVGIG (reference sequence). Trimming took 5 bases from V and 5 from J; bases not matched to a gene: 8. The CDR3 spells CAWRLQGGYGYTF. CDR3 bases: TGTGCCTGGCGACTTCAGGGGGGATATGGCTACACCTTC.

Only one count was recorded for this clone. The CDR3 reads CASTSYSNQPQHF. CDR3 nucleotides: TGTGCCAGTACTTCCTATAGCAATCAGCCCCAGCATTTT. The chain couples TRBV19 to TRBJ1-5; D call uncertain. The CDR3 contains 13 residues. V gave up 7 bases and J gave up 0 bases, with 7 bases separating them. Looked up from germline, CDR1 is LNHDA and CDR2 is SQIVND (reference sequence).

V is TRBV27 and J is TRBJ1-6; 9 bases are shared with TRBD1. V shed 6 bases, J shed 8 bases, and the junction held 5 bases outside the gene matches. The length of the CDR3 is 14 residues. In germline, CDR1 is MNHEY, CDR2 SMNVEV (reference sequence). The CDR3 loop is CASRLTGGYSPLHF. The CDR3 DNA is TGTGCCAGCAGACTCACAGGGGGCTATTCACCCCTCCACTTT.

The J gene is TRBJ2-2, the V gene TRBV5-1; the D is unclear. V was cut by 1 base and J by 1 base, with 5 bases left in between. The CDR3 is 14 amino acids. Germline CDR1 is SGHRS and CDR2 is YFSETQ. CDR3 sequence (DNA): TGCGCCAGCAGCTTGTCCGGGAACACCGGGGAGCTGTTTTTT. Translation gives CASSLSGNTGELFF.

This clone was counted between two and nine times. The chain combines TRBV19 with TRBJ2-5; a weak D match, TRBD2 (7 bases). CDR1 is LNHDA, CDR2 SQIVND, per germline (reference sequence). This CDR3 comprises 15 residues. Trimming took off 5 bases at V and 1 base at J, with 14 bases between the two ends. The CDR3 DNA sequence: TGTGCCAGTAGTGTGGGGGGGGGCATCCAAGAGACCCAGTACTTC. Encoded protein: CASSVGGGIQETQYF.

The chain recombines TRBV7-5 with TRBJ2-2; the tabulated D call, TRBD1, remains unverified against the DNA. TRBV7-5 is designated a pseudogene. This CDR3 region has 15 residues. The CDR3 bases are TGTGTCAGAAGCCGCGTGGGGGACAGAAGCGGGGAGCTGTTTTTT. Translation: CVRSRVGDRSGELFF.

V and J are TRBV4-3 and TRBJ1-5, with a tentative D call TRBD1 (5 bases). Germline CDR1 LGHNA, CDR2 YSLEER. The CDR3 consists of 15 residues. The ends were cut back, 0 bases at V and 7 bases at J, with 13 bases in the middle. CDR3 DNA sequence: TGCGCCAGCAGCCAAGATTCTTGGGGCGAGCAGCCCCAGCATTTT. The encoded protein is CASSQDSWGEQPQHF.

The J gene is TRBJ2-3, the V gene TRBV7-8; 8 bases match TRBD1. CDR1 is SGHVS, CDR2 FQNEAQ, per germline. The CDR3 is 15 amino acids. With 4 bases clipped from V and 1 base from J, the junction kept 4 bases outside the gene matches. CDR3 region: CASSSGQGRTDTQYF. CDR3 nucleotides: TGTGCCAGCAGCTCCGGACAGGGCCGCACAGATACGCAGTATTTT.

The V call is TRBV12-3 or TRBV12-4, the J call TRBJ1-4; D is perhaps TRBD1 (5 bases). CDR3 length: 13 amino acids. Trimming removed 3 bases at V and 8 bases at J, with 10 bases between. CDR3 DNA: TGTGCCAGCAGTTTTCGACAGAAAGAAAAACTGTTTTTT. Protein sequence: CASSFRQKEKLFF.